Below, 12 T cell receptor beta chains from the same sample are listed, as sequenced in a study of control samples from healthy donors and cancer patients. Repertoires were generated with immunoSEQ multiplex PCR, while TCRdb's copy carries only in-frame clones and drops some. The sample gives more than 95,000 clones, around 92% of which show up once; 0.5% to 0.7% is in the top ten. Material: PBMCs. The receptors originated from an older man with head and neck cancer.

The rearrangement joins TRBV9 to TRBJ1-4; 7 positions match TRBD1. The CDR3 length is 15 residues. V was clipped by 3 bases and J by 11 bases; unmatched bases: 13. From germline, CDR1 is SGDLS and CDR2 YYNGEE. Here the CDR3 reads CASSEGEGGPQKLFF. The CDR3 DNA reads as TGTGCCAGCAGCGAAGGGGAAGGGGGCCCCCAGAAACTGTTTTTT.

The J gene is TRBJ1-4, the V gene TRBV6-5; no reliable D call. The CDR3 consists of 14 residues. The V gene lost 5 bases and the J gene lost 10 bases, with 17 bases spanning the gap. CDR1 is MNHEY and CDR2 is SVGAGI in the germline V gene. CDR3 nucleotides: TGTGCCAGCAGTCAGTCATGGGAAGGCCTAAAACTGTTTTTT. Encoded protein: CASSQSWEGLKLFF.

The chain recombines TRBV9 with TRBJ1-4; D unresolved. V gave up 0 bases and J gave up 2 bases, with 8 bases separating them. Germline loops: CDR1 SGDLS, CDR2 YYNGEE. CDR3 size: 15 residues. CDR3 nucleotide sequence: TGTGCCAGCAGCGTAGGGGATTCCACTAATGAAAAACTGTTTTTT. It codes for CASSVGDSTNEKLFF. The variable domain in full, completed from reference TRBV9 and TRBJ1-4, reads DSGVTQTPKHLITATGQRVTLRCSPRSGDLSVYWYQQSLDQGLQFLIQYYNGEERAKGNILERFSAQQFPDLHSELNLSSLELGDSALYFCASSVGDSTNEKLFFGSGTQLSVL.

V is TRBV5-1 and J is TRBJ1-4; D is undetermined. Germline values: CDR1 SGHRS, CDR2 YFSETQ. The CDR3 contains 14 residues. Between the trimmed V and J ends, which lost 7 bases and 8 bases, there was a span of 18 bases. This chain's CDR3 is CASRLEARKEKLFF. The CDR3 DNA follows: TGCGCCAGCCGACTTGAGGCCCGGAAAGAAAAACTGTTTTTT.

This chain links TRBV7-8 with TRBJ1-6; 9 nucleotides line up with TRBD1. The V segment lost 5 bases and the J segment 5 bases; nucleotides outside the gene matches: 1. Germline V gene data show CDR1 as SGHVS and CDR2 as FQNEAQ. The CDR3 runs 14 residues. CDR3 loop: CASSHRGHNSPLHF. CDR3 bases: TGTGCCAGCAGCCACAGGGGGCATAATTCACCCCTCCACTTT.

This chain connects TRBV2 to TRBJ1-4; unclear D gene. V was trimmed by 4 bases and J by 8 bases, leaving 14 bases between them. The CDR3 is 14 residues long. Germline V gives CDR1 SNHLY, CDR2 FYNNEI. The CDR3 nucleotides read TGTGCCAGCAGTGGGCAATACCCGGGGGAAAAACTGTTTTTT. It yields the protein CASSGQYPGEKLFF.

The rearrangement joins TRBV19 to TRBJ2-1; 10 nucleotides match TRBD2. CDR1 and CDR2 from the germline V gene are LNHDA and SQIVND (reference sequence). CDR3 length: 17 amino acids. V gave up 1 base and J gave up 4 bases; unmatched junction bases: 7. The CDR3 bases are TGTGCCAGTAGTATAGTGGCTAGCGGGGGAGTTTACAATGAGCAGTTCTTC. Its translation is CASSIVASGGVYNEQFF.

This chain links TRBV11-2 with TRBJ2-7; 7 bases fit TRBD1. The CDR3 is 16 residues long. V lost 2 bases and J lost 3; bases outside the gene matches: 10. The germline CDR1 and CDR2 sequences are SGHAT and FQNNGV. In nucleotides, the CDR3 is TGTGCCAGCAGCTTAATAAGGGGGCAGGGTAACTACGAGCAGTACTTC. Protein: CASSLIRGQGNYEQYF.

The chain carries TRBV6-5 and TRBJ1-6, with 7 bases matching TRBD1. Germline loops: CDR1 MNHEY, CDR2 SVGAGI. V gave up 7 bases and J gave up 5 bases; unmatched junction bases: 2. This CDR3 is built from 13 residues. The CDR3 sequence is CASMGQNNSPLHF. The CDR3 DNA is TGTGCCAGCATGGGACAGAATAATTCACCCCTCCACTTT.

The chain is built from TRBV13 and TRBJ2-3; 9 bases map to TRBD2. The CDR3 is made up of 19 amino acids. J was trimmed by 4 bases and V by 4 bases; bases with no gene match: 18. The germline V gene has CDR1 PRHDT and CDR2 FYEKMQ (reference sequence). The CDR3 DNA reads TGTGCCAGCAGCTCGTCCCCTCTCATCATGGCGGGAGGGTCAGATACGCAGTATTTT. Translation gives CASSSSPLIMAGGSDTQYF.

A note on this clone: This same CDR3 is encoded by further DNA sequences in the sample. J is TRBJ1-2 and V is TRBV27; D ambiguous. Deletions cut 8 bases from V and 2 bases from J, with 18 bases between. There are 15 residues in the CDR3. Looked up from germline, CDR1 is MNHEY and CDR2 is SMNVEV (reference sequence). The CDR3 loop reads CASAHWGVANYGYTF. The CDR3 DNA is TGTGCCAGCGCCCACTGGGGAGTAGCCAACTATGGCTACACCTTC.

The J gene is TRBJ2-7, the V gene TRBV1; the table assigns TRBD2, which was not confirmed against the DNA. TRBV1 is noted as a pseudogene. The CDR3 covers 15 residues. The CDR3, as DNA: TGCACCAGCAGCCACGGACTAGCGGGGACCTACGAGCAGTACTTC. Translation gives CTSSHGLAGTYEQYF.